One and the same sample provided the 21 T cell receptor beta chains below, sequenced in a study of T-cell reconstitution after alpha-beta-depleted transplantation in children. The authors prepared the TCRbeta library with unique molecular identifiers. TCRdb analysed the PCR reads with MiXCR anew, one entry per CDR3 protein. The table shows roughly 190,000 distinct CDR3 sequences, with more than 12% occurring only once. Sequencing was performed on PBMCs from the stem cell graft donor, taken from the stem cell graft. All receptors come from a human donor who donated a stem cell graft to a child with acute lymphoblastic leukemia.

This clonotype came up many times. The chain recombines TRBV15 with TRBJ1-4; D gene ambiguous. Germline CDR1 reads LNHNV; CDR2 reads YYDKDF (reference sequence). Trimming took off 2 bases at V and 3 bases at J, with 7 bases between the two ends. The CDR3 is 14 residues long. CDR3: CATSRSAPNEKLFF. CDR3 nucleotide sequence: TGTGCCACCAGCAGATCAGCCCCTAATGAAAAACTGTTTTTT.

This clonotype was found many times. This chain connects TRBV9 to TRBJ2-2, with 13 bases identical to TRBD2. The CDR3 covers 21 residues. Germline CDR1 and CDR2: SGDLS and YYNGEE. V lost 3 bases to trimming and J lost 3 bases; unmatched junction nucleotides: 17. CDR3 coding DNA: TGTGCCAGCAGCGCATCGACAAGAGGCTGGACTAGCGGGAGACACACCGGGGAGCTGTTTTTT. It yields the protein CASSASTRGWTSGRHTGELFF.

This clonotype was seen ten or more times. This chain joins TRBV5-1 and TRBJ2-1; possibly TRBD1 for D (6 bases). V gave up 5 bases and J gave up 8 bases, with 14 bases separating them. Germline CDR1 reads SGHRS; CDR2 reads YFSETQ. The CDR3 loop spans 13 amino acids. CDR3 residues: CASRRQERDEQFF. In DNA form, the CDR3 reads TGCGCCAGCAGAAGACAGGAAAGAGATGAGCAGTTCTTC.

This clonotype has a count of ten or more. The chain links TRBV3-1 to TRBJ2-5; no firm D call. The V gene lost 0 bases and the J gene lost 3 bases, with 8 bases spanning the gap. CDR1 LGHDT and CDR2 YNNKEL come from the germline V gene (reference sequence). The CDR3 extends over 14 amino acids. The CDR3 here is CASSQDPGKETQYF. CDR3 nucleotide sequence: TGTGCCAGCAGCCAAGATCCCGGCAAAGAGACCCAGTACTTC.

This sequence joins TRBV6-1 and TRBJ1-2; D call uncertain. Germline V CDR1 and CDR2: MNHNS, SASEGT. Between the trimmed V and J ends, which lost 1 base and 7 bases, there was a span of 10 bases. The CDR3 is 13 residues long. The CDR3 is CASSEGKLGGYTF. CDR3 in DNA: TGTGCCAGCAGTGAAGGAAAGCTGGGTGGCTACACCTTC.

J is TRBJ2-1 and V is TRBV7-1, with TRBD2 identical over 13 bases. TRBV7-1 has ORF status, its function being uncertain. Losses at the gene ends were 3 bases for V and 8 bases for J; bases not matched to a gene: 10. This CDR3 has 17 amino acids. Here the CDR3 DNA reads TGTGCCAGCAGCTCCGCGTGGGGACTAGCGGGGTCCGATGAGCAGTTCTTC. Protein: CASSSAWGLAGSDEQFF.

This clonotype was counted many times. This chain connects TRBV7-2 to TRBJ2-7; 7 bases are a match to TRBD1. The CDR3 has 14 amino acids. V gave up 4 bases and J gave up 2 bases; unmatched junction bases: 5. Germline loops: CDR1 SGHTA, CDR2 FQGNSA. CDR3 sequence reads: CASSSGQVPYEQYF. In DNA form, the CDR3 reads TGTGCCAGCAGCTCCGGACAGGTTCCCTACGAGCAGTACTTC.

The chain is built from TRBV7-8 and TRBJ1-1, with 8 bases aligning to TRBD1. Germline CDR1 SGHVS, CDR2 FQNEAQ. V lost 5 bases and J lost 3; bases outside the gene matches: 5. This CDR3 has 14 amino acids. In nucleotides, the CDR3 is TGTGCCAGCAGCGCAGGGGGCAGGGACACTGAAGCTTTCTTT. Protein product: CASSAGGRDTEAFF.

This clonotype was counted many times. The rearrangement uses TRBV20-1 and TRBJ2-1; D ambiguous. There are 14 residues in the CDR3. Germline V gene lookup returns CDR1 DFQATT and CDR2 SNEGSKA (reference sequence). Trimming cost V 3 bases and J 4 bases, with 13 bases left between them. The CDR3 coding sequence is TGCAGTGCTAGGGGTCTTGCGGAGTACAATGAGCAGTTCTTC. It is translated as CSARGLAEYNEQFF.

This clonotype was recorded many times. This chain uses TRBV7-7 with TRBJ2-3, with 13 bases fitting TRBD2. The CDR3 spans 14 residues. From germline, CDR1 is SSHAT and CDR2 FNYEAQ (reference sequence). J gave up 11 bases and V 5 bases, and 7 bases lay outside the gene matches. The CDR3 DNA is TGTGCCAGCAGCCCTGGGACTAGCGGGATTAGGCAGTATTTT. It is translated as CASSPGTSGIRQYF.

This clonotype showed up just a few times. The chain recombines TRBV20-1 with TRBJ2-3; a weak D match, TRBD2 (6 bases). CDR3 length equals 12 residues. Germline V gives CDR1 DFQATT, CDR2 SNEGSKA (reference sequence). V was cut by 5 bases and J by 5 bases, with 11 bases left in between. CDR3: CSALDGGDTQYF. CDR3 DNA sequence: TGCAGTGCTCTGGACGGGGGAGATACGCAGTATTTT.

This clonotype was recorded at least ten times. The chain is built from TRBV20-1 and TRBJ1-5; D might be TRBD1 (5 bases). V lost 0 bases, J lost 3 bases, and 12 bases lay in between. The CDR3 runs 15 residues. The germline V gene has CDR1 DFQATT and CDR2 SNEGSKA (reference sequence). This chain's CDR3 is CSARDEGRLNQPQHF. CDR3 sequence (DNA): TGCAGTGCTAGAGATGAGGGACGCCTCAATCAGCCCCAGCATTTT.

This clonotype came up many times. This chain connects TRBV11-2 to TRBJ1-3; D ambiguous. Trimming left V 4 bases short and J 7 bases short, with 17 bases between. The CDR3 has 15 amino acids. Germline V gene lookup returns CDR1 SGHAT and CDR2 FQNNGV. The CDR3 region has the DNA TGTGCCAGCAGCTCCGGTCGGTTTAGGAGTAACACCATATATTTT. It specifies CASSSGRFRSNTIYF. The variable domain in full, completed from reference TRBV11-2 and TRBJ1-3, reads EAGVAQSPRYKIIEKRQSVAFWCNPISGHATLYWYQQILGQGPKLLIQFQNNGVVDDSQLPKDRFSAERLKGVDSTLKIQPAKLEDSAVYLCASSSGRFRSNTIYFGEGSWLTVV.

This clonotype was counted only a few times. This chain links TRBV12-3 or TRBV12-4 with TRBJ2-1; D remains ambiguous. CDR3 length equals 15 residues. The germline V and J ends were trimmed by 1 base and 4 bases, with 11 bases remaining between them. The CDR3 region is CASSLGLPKYNEQFF. CDR3 nucleotides: TGTGCCAGCAGTTTAGGCCTCCCCAAATACAATGAGCAGTTCTTC.

The V call is TRBV7-9, the J call TRBJ2-7; D remains unclear. V gave up 0 bases and J gave up 0 bases, with 6 bases separating them. This CDR3 has 14 residues. CDR1 and CDR2 from the germline V gene are SEHNR and FQNEAQ (reference sequence). The chain's CDR3 is CASSLATSSYEQYF. CDR3 bases: TGTGCCAGCAGCTTAGCAACGAGCTCCTACGAGCAGTACTTC. The entire variable domain, with the rest obtained from reference TRBV7-9 and TRBJ2-7, is as follows: DTGVSQNPRHKITKRGQNVTFRCDPISEHNRLYWYRQTLGQGPEFLTYFQNEAQLEKSRLLSDRFSAERPKGSFSTLEIQRTEQGDSAMYLCASSLATSSYEQYFGPGTRLTVT.

This clonotype turned up a few times. The chain employs TRBV6-2 or TRBV6-3 and TRBJ2-1, with TRBD2 matching over 11 bases. V trimming: 2 bases; J trimming: 9 bases; junction bases outside the gene matches: 6. This CDR3 has 15 residues. From germline, CDR1 is MNHEY and CDR2 SVGEGT. The CDR3 region is CASSYLASGRREQFF. The CDR3 DNA follows: TGTGCCAGCAGTTACCTGGCTAGCGGGAGGCGTGAGCAGTTCTTC.

The chain links TRBV5-1 to TRBJ2-2; TRBD2 might be the D (5 bases). CDR1 is SGHRS, CDR2 YFSETQ, per germline. The V end lost 5 bases, the J end lost 0 bases, and 11 bases lay between the germline ends. The CDR3 totals 15 residues. This CDR3 is CASREAFANTGELFF. DNA for the CDR3: TGCGCCAGCAGGGAGGCGTTCGCGAACACCGGGGAGCTGTTTTTT. The variable domain in full, completed from reference TRBV5-1 and TRBJ2-2, reads KAGVTQTPRYLIKTRGQQVTLSCSPISGHRSVSWYQQTPGQGLQFLFEYFSETQRNKGNFPGRFSGRQFSNSRSEMNVSTLELGDSALYLCASREAFANTGELFFGEGSRLTVL.

The V gene is TRBV7-9, the J gene TRBJ1-1; 9 bases are shared with TRBD1. V was pared by 3 bases and J by 0 bases, with 2 bases of the junction left unmatched. Germline CDR1 reads SEHNR; CDR2 reads FQNEAQ (reference sequence). The CDR3 contains 15 residues. For the CDR3, the DNA is TGTGCCAGCAGCTTGGGGACAGGGCTGAACACTGAAGCTTTCTTT. Protein product: CASSLGTGLNTEAFF.

This clonotype came up a few times. The chain joins TRBV7-8 to TRBJ2-3; D might be TRBD1 (6 bases). The V end lost 6 bases, the J end lost 4 bases, and 20 bases lay between the germline ends. The CDR3 is 16 amino acids. The germline V gene has CDR1 SGHVS and CDR2 FQNEAQ. The CDR3 loop is CASRLTGTTRADTQYF. CDR3 in DNA: TGTGCCAGCAGACTAACCGGGACAACGAGGGCAGATACGCAGTATTTT. Together with reference TRBV7-8 and TRBJ2-3, the CDR3 gives the full variable domain: GAGVSQSPRYKVAKRGQDVALRCDPISGHVSLFWYQQALGQGPEFLTYFQNEAQLDKSGLPSDRFFAERPEGSVSTLKIQRTQQEDSAVYLCASRLTGTTRADTQYFGPGTRLTVL.

This clonotype was seen at least ten times. The CDR3 sequence: CSAEKREDQETQYF. The CDR3, as DNA: TGCAGTGCAGAAAAGCGGGAGGATCAAGAGACCCAGTACTTC. This sequence joins TRBV20-1 and TRBJ2-5; 9 nucleotides agree with TRBD2. Per germline, CDR1 DFQATT and CDR2 SNEGSKA (reference sequence). Losses at the gene ends were 6 bases for V and 2 bases for J; bases not matched to a gene: 7. CDR3 length: 14 residues.

This clonotype was seen ten or more times. The chain uses TRBV7-2 and TRBJ2-1; 10 positions match TRBD2. The CDR3 length is 22 residues. Per the germline V gene, CDR1 is SGHTA and CDR2 is FQGNSA. The V gene end was trimmed by 1 base and the J gene end by 8 bases; junction bases not matched to a gene: 26. The CDR3 coding sequence is TGTGCCAGCAGCTTAGGGACAGGGACGAGCGGGAGGGCCCTGGGCCGCGGGGATGAGCAGTTCTTC. As protein: CASSLGTGTSGRALGRGDEQFF.